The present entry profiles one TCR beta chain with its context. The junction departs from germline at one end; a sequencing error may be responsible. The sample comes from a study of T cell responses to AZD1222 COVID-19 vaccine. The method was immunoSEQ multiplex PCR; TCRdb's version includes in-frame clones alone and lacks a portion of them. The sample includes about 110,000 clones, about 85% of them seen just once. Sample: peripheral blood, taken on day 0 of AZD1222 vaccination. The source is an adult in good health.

Here the CDR3 reads CASSQNSQTNTGELFF. DNA of the CDR3: TGTGCTAGCAGCCAGAACTCACAGACTAACACCGGGGAGCTGTTTTTT. This chain joins TRBV7-7 and TRBJ2-2, with D uncertain. There are 16 residues in the CDR3. Germline CDR1 is SSHAT and CDR2 is FNYEAQ (reference sequence).